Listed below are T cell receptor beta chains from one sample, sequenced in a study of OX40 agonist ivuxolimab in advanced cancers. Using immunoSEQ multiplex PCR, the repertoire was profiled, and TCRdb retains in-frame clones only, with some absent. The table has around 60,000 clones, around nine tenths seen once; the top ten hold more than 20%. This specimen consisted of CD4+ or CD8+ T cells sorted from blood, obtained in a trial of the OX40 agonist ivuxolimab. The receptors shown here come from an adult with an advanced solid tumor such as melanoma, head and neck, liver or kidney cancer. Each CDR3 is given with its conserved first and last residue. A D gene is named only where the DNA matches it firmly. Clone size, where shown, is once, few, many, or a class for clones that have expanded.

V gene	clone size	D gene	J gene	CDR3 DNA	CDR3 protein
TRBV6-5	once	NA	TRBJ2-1	TGTGCCAGCAGTTACTCCAACTACCCGGGGAATGAGCAGTTCTTC	CASSYSNYPGNEQFF
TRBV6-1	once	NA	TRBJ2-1	TGTGCCAGCAGTGAAGCGTGGGTGGCAGGCCCGGCCTACAATGAGCAGTTCTTC	CASSEAWVAGPAYNEQFF
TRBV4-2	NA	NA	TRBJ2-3	TGTGCCAGCAGCCAAGGGGGGCTGTTCCAGGGCTTTGGCACAGATACGCAGTATTTT	CASSQGGLFQGFGTDTQYF
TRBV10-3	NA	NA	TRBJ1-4	TGTGCCATCAGTGAAGGTGAAAAACTGTTTTTT	CAISEGEKLFF
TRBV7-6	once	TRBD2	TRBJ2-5	TGTGCCAGCAGCTCTTTAGCGGGAGCTGTCGGGGAGACCCAGTACTTC	CASSSLAGAVGETQYF
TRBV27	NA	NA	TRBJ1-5	TGTGCCAGCAGTTTAACGGGTTATAGCAATCAGCCCCAGCATTTT	CASSLTGYSNQPQHF
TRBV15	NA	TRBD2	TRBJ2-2	TGTGCCACCAGCAGAGATCAAGCCCAGCGGGGGAACACCGGGGAGCTGTTTTTT	CATSRDQAQRGNTGELFF
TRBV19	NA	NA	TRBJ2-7	TGTGCCAGTAGCGTAGGCTACGAGCAGTACTTC	CASSVGYEQYF
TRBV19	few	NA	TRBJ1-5	TGTGCCAGTAGTACTGGTCCCAATCAGCCCCAGCATTTT	CASSTGPNQPQHF
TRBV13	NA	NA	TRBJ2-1	TGTGCCAGCAGCTTAGCACTACACTATGAGCAGTTCTTC	CASSLALHYEQFF
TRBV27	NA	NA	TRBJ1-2	TGTGCCAGCAGTTTAGTCCCAGGGAATGTCTATGGCTACACCTTC	CASSLVPGNVYGYTF
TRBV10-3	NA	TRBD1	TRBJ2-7	TGTGCCATCAGTGAAGGGACAGGGACCTACGAGCAGTACTTC	CAISEGTGTYEQYF
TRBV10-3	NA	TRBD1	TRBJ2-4	TGTGCCATCAGCACCGGGACAGAGAAAAACATTCAGTACTTC	CAISTGTEKNIQYF
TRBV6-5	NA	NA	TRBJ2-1	TGTGCCAGCAGCCTAGGAGGGGGTTACAATGAGCAGTTCTTC	CASSLGGGYNEQFF
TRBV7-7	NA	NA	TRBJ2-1	TGTGCTAGCAGTCCCCTTTCGGAAATCAGCTCCTACAATGAGCAGTTCTTC	CASSPLSEISSYNEQFF
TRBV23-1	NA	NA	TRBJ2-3	TGCGCCAGCAGTCAATCTTCCGGGAAAGGCACAGATACGCAGTATTTT	CASSQSSGKGTDTQYF
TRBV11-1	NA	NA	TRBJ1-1	TGTGCCAGCAGCTTTGGGTCACAGCAGAACACTGAAGCTTTCTTT	CASSFGSQQNTEAFF
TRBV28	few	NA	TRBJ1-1	TGTGCCAGCACATTTCGAGGGATGAACACTGAAGCTTTCTTT	CASTFRGMNTEAFF
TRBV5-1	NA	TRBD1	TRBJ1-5	TGCGCCAGCAGCTGGACAGGGGCCGACAATCAGCCCCAGCATTTT	CASSWTGADNQPQHF
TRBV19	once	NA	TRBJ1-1	TGTGCCAGTAGTATTGGAGGCCTGAACACTGAAGCTTTCTTT	CASSIGGLNTEAFF
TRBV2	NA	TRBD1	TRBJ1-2	TGTGCCAGCAGTGACGCACTGGGGACAGCTAACTATGGCTACACCTTC	CASSDALGTANYGYTF
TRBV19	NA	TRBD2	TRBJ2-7	TGTGCCAGTAGTATGGGACTAGCGTTCTCCTACGAGCAGTACTTC	CASSMGLAFSYEQYF
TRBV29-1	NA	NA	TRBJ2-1	TGCAGCGTTGCCCTTAATGAGGCCAATGAGCAGTTCTTC	CSVALNEANEQFF
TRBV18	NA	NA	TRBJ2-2	TGTGCCAGCTCACCCTACAGTCCGAACACCGGGGAGCTGTTTTTT	CASSPYSPNTGELFF
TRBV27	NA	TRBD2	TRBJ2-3	TGTGCCAGCAGTTCCCGGACACTTGGGACTAGCGGGAGCCCTAACCTTCCGACAGATACGCAGTATTTT	CASSSRTLGTSGSPNLPTDTQYF
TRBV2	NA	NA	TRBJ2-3	TGTGCCAGCAGTGAAGTTAAAGCCCGAACAACAGATACGCAGTATTTT	CASSEVKARTTDTQYF
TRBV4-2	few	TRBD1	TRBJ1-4	TGTGCCAGCAGCCAAGAAACAGGGGCAGGGGAAAAACTGTTTTTT	CASSQETGAGEKLFF
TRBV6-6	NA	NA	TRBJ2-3	TGTGCCAGCACCCCTCATTCCACAGATACGCAGTATTTT	CASTPHSTDTQYF
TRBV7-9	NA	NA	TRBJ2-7	TGTGCCAGCAGCTTCTCGACAGCCGCCTACGAGCAGTACTTC	CASSFSTAAYEQYF
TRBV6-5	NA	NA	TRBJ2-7	TGTGCCAGCAGCATCGGACTGACTAACTACGAGCAGTACTTC	CASSIGLTNYEQYF
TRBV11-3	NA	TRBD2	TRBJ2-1	TGTGCCAGCAGCCCGACCGGGACTAGCGGGAGAGGTATTGAGCAGTTCTTC	CASSPTGTSGRGIEQFF
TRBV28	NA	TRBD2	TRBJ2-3	TGTGCCAGCAGTTTCCTCCTCGGACTAGCGGGAGGCCCCCCCCGCACAGATACGCAGTATTTT	CASSFLLGLAGGPPRTDTQYF
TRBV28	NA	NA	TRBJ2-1	TGTGCCAGCAGTGGCCCACGTATGGGACCAGTCAATGAGCAGTTCTTC	CASSGPRMGPVNEQFF
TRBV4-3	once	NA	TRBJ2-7	TGCGCCAGCAGCCCTCTCCTTACACACGAGCAGTACTTC	CASSPLLTHEQYF
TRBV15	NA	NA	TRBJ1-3	TGTGCCACCAGCAGACGTCAGCCCCAAAGCTCTGGAAACACCATATATTTT	CATSRRQPQSSGNTIYF
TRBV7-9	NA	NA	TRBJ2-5	TGTGCCAGCAGCTACCGGTCCTCCCAAGAGACCCAGTACTTC	CASSYRSSQETQYF
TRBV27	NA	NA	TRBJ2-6	TGTGCCAGCAGTTTAGGGGGGTCTGGGGCCAACGTCCTGACTTTC	CASSLGGSGANVLTF
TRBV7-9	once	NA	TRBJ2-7	TGTGCCAGCAGCTTCCCAGGGAATACCTACGAGCAGTACTTC	CASSFPGNTYEQYF
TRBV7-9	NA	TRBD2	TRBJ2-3	TGTGCCAGCAGCTTAACCAGCGGGAGGGCCAGGGATACGCAGTATTTT	CASSLTSGRARDTQYF
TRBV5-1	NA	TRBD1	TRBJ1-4	TGCGCCAGCAGCGAGACAGGGCTGGATGAAAAACTGTTTTTT	CASSETGLDEKLFF
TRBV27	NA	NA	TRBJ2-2	TGTGCCAGCTCACCCGCCTCGGGAACCGTTACCACCGGGGAGCTGTTTTTT	CASSPASGTVTTGELFF
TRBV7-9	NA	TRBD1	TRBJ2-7	TGTGCCAGCAGCTTGGGACAGGGGGGAACCTACGAGCAGTACTTC	CASSLGQGGTYEQYF
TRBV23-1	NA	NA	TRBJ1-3	TGCGCCAGCAGATTGGTGGGCCGGGCTCGTGGAAACACCATATATTTT	CASRLVGRARGNTIYF
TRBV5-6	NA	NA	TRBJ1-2	TGTGCCAGCAGCCCCAGCGGGTATGGCTACACCTTC	CASSPSGYGYTF
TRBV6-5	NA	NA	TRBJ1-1	TGTGCCAGCAGTTACCTTGGCGCCATGAACACTGAAGCTTTCTTT	CASSYLGAMNTEAFF
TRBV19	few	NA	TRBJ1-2	TGTGCCAGTAGTACCGTTGTGGGCGACAGTTATGGCTACACCTTC	CASSTVVGDSYGYTF
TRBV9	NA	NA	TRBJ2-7	TGTGCCAGCAGCGTAGAGGGTATCACCGAGCAGTACTTC	CASSVEGITEQYF
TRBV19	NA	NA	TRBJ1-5	TGTGCCAGTAGTATAGGTCGGGAGGCCCAGCATTTT	CASSIGREAQHF
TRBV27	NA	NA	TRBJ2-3	TGTGCCAGCAGTTTATCAGAAACAGATACGCAGTATTTT	CASSLSETDTQYF
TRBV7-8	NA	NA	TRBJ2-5	TGTGCCAGCAGCCTGGGGACCTTCTTAGAGACCCAGTACTTC	CASSLGTFLETQYF
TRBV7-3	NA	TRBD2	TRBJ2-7	TGTGCCAGCAGCAACTCGGGGGGTTTCCCTTACGAGCAGTACTTC	CASSNSGGFPYEQYF
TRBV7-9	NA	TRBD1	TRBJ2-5	TGTGCCAGCAGCTTAGCCCCCGGGACAGGGGAAGAGACCCAGTACTTC	CASSLAPGTGEETQYF
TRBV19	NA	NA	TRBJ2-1	TGTGCCAGTAGTATTGTCGGCAGGGAACCCTACAATGAGCAGTTCTTC	CASSIVGREPYNEQFF
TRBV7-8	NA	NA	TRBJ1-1	TGTGCCAGCAGCGCACTCACCCGGGGCACTGAAGCTTTCTTT	CASSALTRGTEAFF
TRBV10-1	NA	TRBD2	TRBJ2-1	TGCGCCAGTGCTAGCGGGAGGGTCAATGAGCAGTTCTTC	CASASGRVNEQFF